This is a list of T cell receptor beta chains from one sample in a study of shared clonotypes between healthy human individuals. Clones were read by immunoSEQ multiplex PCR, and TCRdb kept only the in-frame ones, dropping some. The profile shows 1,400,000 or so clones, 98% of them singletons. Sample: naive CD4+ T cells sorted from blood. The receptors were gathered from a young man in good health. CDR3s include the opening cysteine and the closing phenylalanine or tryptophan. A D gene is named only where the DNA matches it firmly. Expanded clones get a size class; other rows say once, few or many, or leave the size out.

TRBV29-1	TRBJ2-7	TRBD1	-	CSVDLGTGLIEQYF	TGCAGCGTGGATTTGGGGACAGGGCTTATAGAGCAGTACTTC
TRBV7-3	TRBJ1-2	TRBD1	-	CASSLMAGGDYGYTF	TGTGCCAGCAGCTTAATGGCAGGGGGCGACTATGGCTACACCTTC
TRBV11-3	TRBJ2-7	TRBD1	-	CASRRSDRGNYEQYF	TGTGCCAGCAGACGGTCTGACAGGGGAAACTACGAGCAGTACTTC
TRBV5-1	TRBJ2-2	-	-	CASSFGGNTGELFF	TGCGCCAGCAGCTTCGGCGGGAACACCGGGGAGCTGTTTTTT
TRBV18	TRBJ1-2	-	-	CASSPPAQNYGYTF	TGTGCCAGCTCACCACCGGCACAGAACTATGGCTACACCTTC
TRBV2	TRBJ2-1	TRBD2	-	CASSEAGPGGEQFF	TGTGCCAGCAGTGAAGCGGGGCCGGGGGGTGAGCAGTTCTTC
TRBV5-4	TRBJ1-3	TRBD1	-	CASSLNRGLSGNTIYF	TGTGCCAGCAGCTTGAACAGGGGGCTTTCTGGAAACACCATATATTTT
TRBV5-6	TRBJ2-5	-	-	CASSWTRGQETQYF	TGTGCCAGCAGCTGGACTAGGGGGCAAGAGACCCAGTACTTC
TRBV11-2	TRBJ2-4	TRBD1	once	CASSQLTGGILAKNIQYF	TGTGCCAGCAGCCAGCTGACAGGGGGTATTCTAGCCAAAAACATTCAGTACTTC
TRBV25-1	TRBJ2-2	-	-	CASSRVGATGELFF	TGTGCCAGCAGCCGCGTGGGTGCCACCGGGGAGCTGTTTTTT
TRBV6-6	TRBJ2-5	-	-	CASSLDYFETQYF	TGTGCCAGCAGTTTGGACTATTTCGAGACCCAGTACTTC
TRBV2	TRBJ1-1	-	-	CASSEFRGGTEAFF	TGTGCCAGCAGTGAATTCCGGGGTGGCACTGAAGCTTTCTTT
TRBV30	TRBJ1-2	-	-	CAWSVSGPMPAGYGYTF	TGTGCCTGGAGTGTATCAGGGCCCATGCCCGCTGGCTATGGCTACACCTTC
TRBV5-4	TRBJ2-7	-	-	CASSLIGDRDEQYF	TGTGCCAGCAGCTTGATCGGGGATAGGGACGAGCAGTACTTC
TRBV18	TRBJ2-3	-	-	CASSPPVRPGDTQYF	TGTGCCAGCTCACCACCGGTGCGTCCGGGAGATACGCAGTATTTT
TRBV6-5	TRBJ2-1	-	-	CASHRGGVYNEQFF	TGTGCCAGCCACCGTGGGGGAGTTTACAATGAGCAGTTCTTC
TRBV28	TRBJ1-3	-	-	CASSPPAGLISGNTIYF	TGTGCCAGCAGCCCCCCCGCGGGACTTATCTCTGGAAACACCATATATTTT
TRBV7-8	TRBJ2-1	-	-	CASSVRVFGDEQFF	TGTGCCAGCAGCGTGAGGGTCTTCGGCGATGAGCAGTTCTTC
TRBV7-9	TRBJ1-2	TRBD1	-	CASSSASPQGQNYGYTF	TGTGCCAGCAGCTCAGCCTCCCCACAGGGGCAGAACTATGGCTACACCTTC
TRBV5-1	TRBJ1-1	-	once	CASSLGSNTEAFF	TGCGCCAGCAGCTTGGGTTCTAACACTGAAGCTTTCTTT
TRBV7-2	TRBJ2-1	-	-	CASSLNGISYNEQFF	TGTGCCAGCAGCTTAAACGGGATCTCCTACAATGAGCAGTTCTTC
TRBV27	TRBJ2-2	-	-	CASSFEGLGTGELFF	TGTGCCAGCAGTTTTGAAGGGTTGGGCACCGGGGAGCTGTTTTTT
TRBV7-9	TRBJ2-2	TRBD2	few	CASSLGGLAGDTGELFF	TGTGCCAGCAGCTTAGGGGGACTAGCGGGAGACACCGGGGAGCTGTTTTTT
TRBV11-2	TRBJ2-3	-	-	CASSLGRATSTDTQYF	TGTGCCAGCAGCTTAGGCAGAGCAACTAGCACAGATACGCAGTATTTT
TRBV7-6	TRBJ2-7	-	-	CASSLFRSGYEQYF	TGTGCCAGCAGCTTATTTCGGTCGGGCTACGAGCAGTACTTC
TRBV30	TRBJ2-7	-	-	CAWTYRASYEQYF	TGTGCCTGGACCTACAGGGCTTCCTACGAGCAGTACTTC
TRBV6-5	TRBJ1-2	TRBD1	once	CASSYGTGASYGYTF	TGTGCCAGCAGTTATGGGACAGGCGCCTCTTATGGCTACACCTTC
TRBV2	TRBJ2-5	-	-	CASTGRETQYF	TGTGCCAGCACTGGACGAGAGACCCAGTACTTC
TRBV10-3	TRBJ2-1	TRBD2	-	CAISDGGSGRVYNEQFF	TGTGCCATCAGTGACGGTGGAAGCGGGAGGGTATACAATGAGCAGTTCTTC
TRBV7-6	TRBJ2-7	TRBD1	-	CASSLRQGAYEQYF	TGTGCCAGCAGCTTACGGCAGGGGGCCTACGAGCAGTACTTC
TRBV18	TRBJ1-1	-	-	CASSLKLGGMNTEAFF	TGTGCCAGCTCACTCAAACTTGGAGGGATGAACACTGAAGCTTTCTTT
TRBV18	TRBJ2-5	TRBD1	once	CASSRGSGETQYF	TGTGCCAGCTCCAGGGGGAGCGGTGAGACCCAGTACTTC
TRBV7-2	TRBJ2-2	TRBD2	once	CASSLVKLAGEYTGELFF	TGTGCCAGCAGCTTAGTGAAGCTAGCGGGTGAATACACCGGGGAGCTGTTTTTT
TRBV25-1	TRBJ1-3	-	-	CASSPKVGNGNTIYF	TGTGCCAGCAGCCCCAAAGTAGGGAATGGAAACACCATATATTTT
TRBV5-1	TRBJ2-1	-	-	CASSLAAGRVHNEQFF	TGCGCCAGCAGCTTGGCGGCGGGACGGGTTCACAATGAGCAGTTCTTC
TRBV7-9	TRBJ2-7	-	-	CASSRGDTVQYF	TGTGCCAGCAGCCGCGGGGATACTGTGCAGTACTTC
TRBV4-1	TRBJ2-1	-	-	CASSQVLGTADEQFF	TGCGCCAGCAGCCAAGTACTTGGGACGGCGGATGAGCAGTTCTTC